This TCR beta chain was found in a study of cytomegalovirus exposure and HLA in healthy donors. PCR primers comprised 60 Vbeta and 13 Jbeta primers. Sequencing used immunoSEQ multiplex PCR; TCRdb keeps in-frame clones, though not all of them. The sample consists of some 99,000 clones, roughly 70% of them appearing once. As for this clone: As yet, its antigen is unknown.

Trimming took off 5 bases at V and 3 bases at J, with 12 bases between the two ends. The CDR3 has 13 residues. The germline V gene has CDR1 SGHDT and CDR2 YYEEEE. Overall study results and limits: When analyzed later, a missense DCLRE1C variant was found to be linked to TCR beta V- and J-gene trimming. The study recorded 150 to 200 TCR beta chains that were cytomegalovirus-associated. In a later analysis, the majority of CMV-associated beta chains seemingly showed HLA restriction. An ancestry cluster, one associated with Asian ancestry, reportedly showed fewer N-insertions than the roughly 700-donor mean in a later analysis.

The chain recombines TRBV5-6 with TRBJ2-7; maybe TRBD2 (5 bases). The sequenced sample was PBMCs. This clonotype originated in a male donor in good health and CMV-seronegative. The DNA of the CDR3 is TGTGCCAGCAGTCTTGAAGGGAGCTACGAGCAGTACTTC. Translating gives CASSLEGSYEQYF.